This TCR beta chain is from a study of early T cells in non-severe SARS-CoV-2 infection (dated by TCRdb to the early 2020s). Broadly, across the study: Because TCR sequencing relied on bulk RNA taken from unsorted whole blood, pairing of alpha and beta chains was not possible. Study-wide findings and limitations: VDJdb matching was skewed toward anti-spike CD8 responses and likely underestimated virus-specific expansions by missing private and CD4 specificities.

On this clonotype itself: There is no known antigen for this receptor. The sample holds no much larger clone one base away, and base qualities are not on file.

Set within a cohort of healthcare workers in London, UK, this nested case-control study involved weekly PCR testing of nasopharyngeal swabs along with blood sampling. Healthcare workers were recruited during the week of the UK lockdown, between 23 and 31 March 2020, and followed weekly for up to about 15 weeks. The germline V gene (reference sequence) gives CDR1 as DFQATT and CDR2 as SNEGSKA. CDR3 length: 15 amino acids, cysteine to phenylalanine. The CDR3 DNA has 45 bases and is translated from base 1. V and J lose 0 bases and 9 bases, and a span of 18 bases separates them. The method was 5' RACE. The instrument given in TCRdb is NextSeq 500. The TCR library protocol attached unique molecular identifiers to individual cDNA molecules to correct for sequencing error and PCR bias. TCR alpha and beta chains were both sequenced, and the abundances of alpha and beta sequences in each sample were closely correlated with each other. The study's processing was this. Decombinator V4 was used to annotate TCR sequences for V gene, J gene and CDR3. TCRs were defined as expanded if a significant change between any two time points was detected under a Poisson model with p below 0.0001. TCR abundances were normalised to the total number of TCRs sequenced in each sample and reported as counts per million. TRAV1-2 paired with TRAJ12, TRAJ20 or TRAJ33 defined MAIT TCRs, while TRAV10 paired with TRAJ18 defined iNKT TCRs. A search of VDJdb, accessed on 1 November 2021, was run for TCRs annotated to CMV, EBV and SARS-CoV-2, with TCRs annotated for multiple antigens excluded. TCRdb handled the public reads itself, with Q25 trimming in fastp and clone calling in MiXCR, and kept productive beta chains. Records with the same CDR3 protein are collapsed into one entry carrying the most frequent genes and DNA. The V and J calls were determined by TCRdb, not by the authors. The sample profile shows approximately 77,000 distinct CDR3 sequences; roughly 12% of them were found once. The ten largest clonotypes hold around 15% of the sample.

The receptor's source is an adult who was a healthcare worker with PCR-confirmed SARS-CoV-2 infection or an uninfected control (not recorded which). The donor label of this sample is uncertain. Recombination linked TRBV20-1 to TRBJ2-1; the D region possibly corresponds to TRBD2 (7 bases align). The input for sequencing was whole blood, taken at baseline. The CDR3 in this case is CSARDRQGGAGEQFF. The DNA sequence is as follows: TGCAGTGCTAGAGATAGGCAAGGGGGGGCCGGTGAGCAGTTCTTC.